Listed here is a single T cell receptor (beta chain). The data were taken from a study of blood T cell repertoires in COVID-19. Generated by immunoSEQ multiplex PCR, the TCRdb table keeps only in-frame clones and is missing some. The sample has some 250,000 clones; about three quarters are singletons. The V end was cut by 1 base, the J end by 0 bases, with 10 bases between. Germline loops: CDR1 GTSNPN, CDR2 SVGIG (reference sequence). This CDR3 comprises 15 residues. This sequence originates from a woman aged 80 or older with acute or convalescent COVID-19. The chain employs TRBV30 and TRBJ2-1; D is uncertain. The sample taken for sequencing was peripheral blood. The CDR3 nucleotides are TGTGCCTGGAGTGCCGGCTCTAGCTCCTACAATGAGCAGTTCTTC. Protein product: CAWSAGSSSYNEQFF. Together with reference TRBV30 and TRBJ2-1, the CDR3 gives the full variable domain: SQTIHQWPATLVQPVGSPLSLECTVEGTSNPNLYWYRQAAGRGLQLLFYSVGIGQISSEVPQNLSASRPQDRQFILSSKKLLLSDSGFYLCAWSAGSSSYNEQFFGPGTRLTVL.